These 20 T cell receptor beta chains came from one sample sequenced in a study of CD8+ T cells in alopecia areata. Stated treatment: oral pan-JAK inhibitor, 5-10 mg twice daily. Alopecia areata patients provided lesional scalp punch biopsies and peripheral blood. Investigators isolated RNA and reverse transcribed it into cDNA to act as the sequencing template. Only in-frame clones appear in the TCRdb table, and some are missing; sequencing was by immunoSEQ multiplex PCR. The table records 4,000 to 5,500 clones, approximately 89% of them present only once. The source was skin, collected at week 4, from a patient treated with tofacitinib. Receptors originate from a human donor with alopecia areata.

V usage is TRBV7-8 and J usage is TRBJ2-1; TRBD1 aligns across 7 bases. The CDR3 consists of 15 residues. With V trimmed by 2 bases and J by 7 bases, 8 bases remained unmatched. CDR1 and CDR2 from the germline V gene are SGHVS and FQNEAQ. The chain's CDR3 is CASSLSGQRRNEQFF. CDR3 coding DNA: TGTGCCAGCAGCTTATCGGGACAGAGAAGGAATGAGCAGTTCTTC.

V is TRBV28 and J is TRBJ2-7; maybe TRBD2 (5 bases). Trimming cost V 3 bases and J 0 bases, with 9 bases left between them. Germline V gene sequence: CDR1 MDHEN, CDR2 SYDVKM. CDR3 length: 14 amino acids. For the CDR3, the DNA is TGTGCCAGCAGTTTTGGGAGTAGCTCCTACGAGCAGTACTTC. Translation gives CASSFGSSSYEQYF.

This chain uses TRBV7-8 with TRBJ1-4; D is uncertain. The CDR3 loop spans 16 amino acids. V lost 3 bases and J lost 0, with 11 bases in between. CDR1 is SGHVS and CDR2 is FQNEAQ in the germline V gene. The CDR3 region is CASSLSPGATNEKLFF. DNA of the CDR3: TGTGCCAGCAGCTTGAGCCCTGGAGCAACTAATGAAAAACTGTTTTTT.

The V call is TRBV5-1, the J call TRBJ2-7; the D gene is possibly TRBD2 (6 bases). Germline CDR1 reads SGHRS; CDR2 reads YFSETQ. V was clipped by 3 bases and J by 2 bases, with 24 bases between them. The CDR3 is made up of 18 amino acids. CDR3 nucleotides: TGCGCCAGCAGCTCATATGGGCCGGGGGACTCAAGAACCTACGAGCAGTACTTC. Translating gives CASSSYGPGDSRTYEQYF.

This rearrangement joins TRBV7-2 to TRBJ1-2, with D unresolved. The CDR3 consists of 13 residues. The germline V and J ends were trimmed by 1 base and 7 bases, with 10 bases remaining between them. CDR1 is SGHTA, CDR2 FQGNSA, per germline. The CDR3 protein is CASSLDILGGYTF. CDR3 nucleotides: TGTGCCAGCAGCTTAGACATTTTGGGTGGCTACACCTTC. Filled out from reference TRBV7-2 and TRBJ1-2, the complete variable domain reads GAGVSQSPSNKVTEKGKDVELRCDPISGHTALYWYRQSLGQGLEFLIYFQGNSAPDKSGLPSDRFSAERTGGSVSTLTIQRTQQEDSAVYLCASSLDILGGYTFGSGTRLTVV.

This chain's CDR3 is CASRLSNKNTEAFF. As DNA, the CDR3 is TGTGCCAGCAGACTCAGTAACAAGAACACTGAAGCTTTCTTT. This chain uses TRBV6-4 with TRBJ1-1; no clear D gene. CDR1 and CDR2 (germline): MRHNA, SNTAGT. The CDR3 is 14 amino acids. Trimming shortened V by 6 bases and J by 1 base, and 12 bases separated the two germline ends.

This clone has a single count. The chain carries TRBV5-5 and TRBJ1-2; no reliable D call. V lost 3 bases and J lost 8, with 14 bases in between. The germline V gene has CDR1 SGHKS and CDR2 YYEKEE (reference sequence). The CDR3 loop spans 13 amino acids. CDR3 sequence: CASSSQREKGYTF. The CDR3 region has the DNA TGTGCCAGCAGCTCCCAGAGGGAGAAGGGCTACACCTTC.

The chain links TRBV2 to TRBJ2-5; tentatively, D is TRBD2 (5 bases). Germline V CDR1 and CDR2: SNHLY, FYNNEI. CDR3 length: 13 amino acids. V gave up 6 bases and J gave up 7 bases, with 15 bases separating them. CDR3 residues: CASSLDSAGTQYF. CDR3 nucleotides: TGTGCCAGCAGCTTGGACTCCGCGGGGACCCAGTACTTC.

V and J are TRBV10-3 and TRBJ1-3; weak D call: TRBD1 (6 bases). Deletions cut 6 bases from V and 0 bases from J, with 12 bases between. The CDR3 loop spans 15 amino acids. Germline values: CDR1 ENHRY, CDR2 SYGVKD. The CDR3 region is CAIRLDSPSGNTIYF. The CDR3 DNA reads TGTGCCATCAGACTGGACAGTCCCTCTGGAAACACCATATATTTT.

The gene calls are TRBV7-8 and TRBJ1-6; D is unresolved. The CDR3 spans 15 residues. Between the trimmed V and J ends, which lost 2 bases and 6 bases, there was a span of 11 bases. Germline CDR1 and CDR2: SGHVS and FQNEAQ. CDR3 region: CASSLSMGSNSPLHF. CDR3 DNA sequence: TGTGCCAGCAGCTTAAGTATGGGCTCTAATTCACCCCTCCACTTT.

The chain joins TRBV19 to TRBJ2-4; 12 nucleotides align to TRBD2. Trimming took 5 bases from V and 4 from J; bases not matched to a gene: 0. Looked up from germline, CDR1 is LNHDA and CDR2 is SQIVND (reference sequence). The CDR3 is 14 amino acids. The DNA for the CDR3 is TGTGCCAGTAGTGGACTAGCGGGGAAAAACATTCAGTACTTC. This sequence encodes CASSGLAGKNIQYF.

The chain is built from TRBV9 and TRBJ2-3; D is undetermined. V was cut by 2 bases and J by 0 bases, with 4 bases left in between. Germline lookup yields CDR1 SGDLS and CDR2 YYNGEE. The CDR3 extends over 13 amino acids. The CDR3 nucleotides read TGTGCCAGCAGCGTTACGAGCACAGATACGCAGTATTTT. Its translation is CASSVTSTDTQYF. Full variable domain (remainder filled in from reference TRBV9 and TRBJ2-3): DSGVTQTPKHLITATGQRVTLRCSPRSGDLSVYWYQQSLDQGLQFLIQYYNGEERAKGNILERFSAQQFPDLHSELNLSSLELGDSALYFCASSVTSTDTQYFGPGTRLTVL.

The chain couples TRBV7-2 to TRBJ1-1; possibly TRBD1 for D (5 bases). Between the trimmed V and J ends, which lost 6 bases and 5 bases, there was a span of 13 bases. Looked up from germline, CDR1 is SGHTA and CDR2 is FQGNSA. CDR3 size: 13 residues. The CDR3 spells CASSADSGTEAFF. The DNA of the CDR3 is TGTGCCAGCAGTGCTGACAGCGGGACTGAAGCTTTCTTT.

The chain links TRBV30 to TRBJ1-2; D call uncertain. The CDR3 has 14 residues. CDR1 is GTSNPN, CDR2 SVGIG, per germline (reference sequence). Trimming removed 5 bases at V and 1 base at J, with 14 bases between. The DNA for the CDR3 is TGTGCCTGGGGTCGACGGGCAAATAACTATGGCTACACCTTC. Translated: CAWGRRANNYGYTF.

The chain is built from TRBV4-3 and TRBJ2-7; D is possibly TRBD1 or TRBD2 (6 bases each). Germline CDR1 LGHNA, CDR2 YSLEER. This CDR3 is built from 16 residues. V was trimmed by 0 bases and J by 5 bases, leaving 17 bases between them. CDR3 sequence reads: CASSQEVGGRANEQYF. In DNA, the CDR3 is TGCGCCAGCAGCCAAGAGGTCGGGGGCAGGGCGAACGAGCAGTACTTC.

The CDR3 coding sequence is TGTGCCAGCAGTAAGGGACAGAGCTCCTACGAGCAGTACTTC. Translated, it gives CASSKGQSSYEQYF. The rearrangement joins TRBV2 to TRBJ2-7; 7 bases are a match to TRBD1. The V gene end was trimmed by 5 bases and the J gene end by 0 bases; junction bases not matched to a gene: 4. The CDR3 runs to 14 residues. Germline assignment: CDR1 SNHLY and CDR2 FYNNEI.

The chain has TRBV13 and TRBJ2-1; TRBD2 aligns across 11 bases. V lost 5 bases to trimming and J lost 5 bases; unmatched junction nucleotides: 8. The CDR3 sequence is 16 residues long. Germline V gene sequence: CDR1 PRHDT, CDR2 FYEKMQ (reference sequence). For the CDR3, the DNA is TGTGCCAGCAGCCCCCGACTAGCGGGGACCAACAATGAGCAGTTCTTC. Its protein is CASSPRLAGTNNEQFF.

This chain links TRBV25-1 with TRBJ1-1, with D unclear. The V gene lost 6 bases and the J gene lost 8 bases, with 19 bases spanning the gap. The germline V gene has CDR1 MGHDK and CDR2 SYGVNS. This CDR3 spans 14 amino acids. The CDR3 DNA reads TGTGCCAGCAGGCCCTTTTCGAGGGATGCGGAAGCTTTCTTT. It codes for CASRPFSRDAEAFF.

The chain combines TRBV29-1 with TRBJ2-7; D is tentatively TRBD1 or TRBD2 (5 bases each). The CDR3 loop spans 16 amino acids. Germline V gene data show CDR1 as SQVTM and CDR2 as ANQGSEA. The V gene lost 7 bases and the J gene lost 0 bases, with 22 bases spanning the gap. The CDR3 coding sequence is TGCAGCGCTGACGGGACGGACGGGATCAACTCCTACGAGCAGTACTTC. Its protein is CSADGTDGINSYEQYF.

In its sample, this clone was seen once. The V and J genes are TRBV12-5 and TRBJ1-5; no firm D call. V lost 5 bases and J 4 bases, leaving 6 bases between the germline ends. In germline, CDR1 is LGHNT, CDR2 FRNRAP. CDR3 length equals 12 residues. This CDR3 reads CASGTSNQPQHF. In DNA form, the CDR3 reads TGTGCTAGTGGTACTTCTAATCAGCCCCAGCATTTT.